The 29 T cell receptor beta chains given below trace back to one sample, sequenced in a study of cytomegalovirus exposure and HLA in healthy donors. PCR was performed using 60 Vbeta and 13 Jbeta primers. Produced via immunoSEQ multiplex PCR; TCRdb's table is partial and in-frame only. The sample table sets out tens of thousands of clones. The source material was PBMCs. These receptors all stem from a man aged 50 to 60 in good health and CMV-seronegative.

J is TRBJ1-4 and V is TRBV28, with 9 bases aligning to TRBD1. The CDR3 is made up of 13 amino acids. The germline V gene encodes CDR1 MDHEN and CDR2 SYDVKM. Germline trimming cut 10 bases from V and 6 bases from J; bases unmatched to any gene: 6. The CDR3 DNA sequence: TGTGCCATCTACAGGACAGGGGATGAAAAACTGTTTTTT. It is translated as CAIYRTGDEKLFF.

The chain combines TRBV10-3 with TRBJ1-3; maybe TRBD1 (6 bases). The CDR3 spans 17 residues. Per the germline V gene, CDR1 is ENHRY and CDR2 is SYGVKD. Trimming removed 6 bases at V and 0 bases at J, with 18 bases between. The CDR3 nucleotides are TGTGCCATCAGCGCACGGGGGGGGCCGAGCTCTGGAAACACCATATATTTT. Translation: CAISARGGPSSGNTIYF.

The V call is TRBV20-1, the J call TRBJ2-3; D is unclear. CDR1 is DFQATT, CDR2 SNEGSKA, per germline (reference sequence). This CDR3 region has 11 residues. The V gene lost 5 bases and the J gene lost 6 bases, with 9 bases spanning the gap. The CDR3 spells CSAPFVDTQYF. In nucleotides, the CDR3 is TGCAGTGCTCCCTTCGTGGATACGCAGTATTTT.

The chain joins TRBV19 to TRBJ1-5, with D possibly matching TRBD1 (6 bases). Trimming pared 5 bases from V and 8 bases from J, leaving 13 bases between. CDR3 length: 13 amino acids. Germline assignment: CDR1 LNHDA and CDR2 SQIVND (reference sequence). CDR3 loop: CASSQTGREPQHF. As DNA, the CDR3 is TGTGCCAGTAGTCAAACAGGGAGGGAGCCCCAGCATTTT.

J is TRBJ1-1 and V is TRBV28, with TRBD1 matching over 9 bases. The CDR3 sequence is 16 residues long. Germline V CDR1 and CDR2: MDHEN, SYDVKM. Germline trimming cut 5 bases from V and 5 bases from J; bases unmatched to any gene: 12. Here the CDR3 reads CASSNTGGRRGTEAFF. CDR3 coding DNA: TGTGCCAGCAGTAATACAGGGGGCCGTCGAGGGACTGAAGCTTTCTTT.

V gene TRBV7-9 combines with J gene TRBJ2-5, with TRBD2 as a possible D gene (6 bases). There are 14 residues in the CDR3. Per germline, CDR1 SEHNR and CDR2 FQNEAQ (reference sequence). V was cut by 5 bases and J by 3 bases, with 13 bases left in between. Written as DNA, the CDR3 is TGTGCCAGCAGCCCCCGGGACTTGGAAGAGACCCAGTACTTC. Protein sequence: CASSPRDLEETQYF.

The CDR3 is CASSRGFSGGSSYNEQFF. The CDR3 bases are TGCGCCAGCAGCCGAGGGTTTAGCGGGGGAAGCTCCTACAATGAGCAGTTCTTC. The chain is built from TRBV4-1 and TRBJ2-1, with 9 positions matching TRBD2. V trimming: 4 bases; J trimming: 0 bases; junction bases outside the gene matches: 10. Germline lookup yields CDR1 MGHRA and CDR2 YSYEKL. This CDR3 has 18 residues.

The genes are TRBV28 and TRBJ1-6; no clear D gene. Germline values: CDR1 MDHEN, CDR2 SYDVKM. The CDR3 has 15 amino acids. V dropped 3 bases and J dropped 0 bases, with 6 bases sitting between them. The CDR3 sequence: CASSLADSYNSPLHF. CDR3 nucleotides: TGTGCCAGCAGTTTGGCAGACTCCTATAATTCACCCCTCCACTTT. Drawing the rest from reference TRBV28 and TRBJ1-6, the complete variable domain is DVKVTQSSRYLVKRTGEKVFLECVQDMDHENMFWYRQDPGLGLRLIYFSYDVKMKEKGDIPEGYSVSREKKERFSLILESASTNQTSMYLCASSLADSYNSPLHFGNGTRLTVT.

The chain joins TRBV7-8 to TRBJ2-3; 8 nucleotides align to TRBD2. V shed 0 bases and J 12 bases; nucleotides not matched to a gene: 11. This CDR3 is 15 amino acids long. From germline, CDR1 is SGHVS and CDR2 FQNEAQ. CDR3 sequence reads: CASSLALAGGDVQYF. The CDR3 region has the DNA TGTGCCAGCAGCTTAGCGCTGGCGGGGGGCGATGTTCAGTATTTT.

This chain uses TRBV5-5 with TRBJ2-7; D call uncertain. Germline V gives CDR1 SGHKS, CDR2 YYEKEE (reference sequence). The CDR3 consists of 16 residues. The V end was cut by 0 bases, the J end by 3 bases, with 16 bases between. Here the CDR3 DNA reads TGTGCCAGCAGCTTGGGTCCAACCCCCCGAGACTACGAGCAGTACTTC. Encoded protein: CASSLGPTPRDYEQYF.

CDR3 region: CASSSTGADTQYF. CDR3 DNA sequence: TGTGCCAGCAGCTCCACGGGGGCAGATACGCAGTATTTT. The rearrangement joins TRBV7-2 to TRBJ2-3; tentative D call: TRBD2 (6 bases). CDR3 length equals 13 residues. V was cut by 4 bases and J by 4 bases, with 9 bases left in between. Germline lookup yields CDR1 SGHTA and CDR2 FQGNSA.

The chain carries TRBV10-3 and TRBJ2-7; a weak D match, TRBD1 (7 bases). Germline lookup yields CDR1 ENHRY and CDR2 SYGVKD. V was clipped by 4 bases and J by 5 bases, with 12 bases between them. This CDR3 region has 13 residues. The DNA for the CDR3 is TGTGCCATCAGTGGCGGGACAGCCCACGAGCAGTACTTC. Amino acid sequence: CAISGGTAHEQYF.

The genes are TRBV28 and TRBJ2-1, with a possible D match to TRBD2 (6 bases). The V end was cut by 8 bases, the J end by 6 bases, with 20 bases between. Germline lookup yields CDR1 MDHEN and CDR2 SYDVKM. The CDR3 loop spans 15 amino acids. The CDR3 protein is CASPPLAGNLNEQFF. CDR3 nucleotide sequence: TGTGCCAGCCCCCCGTTGGCGGGGAATCTCAATGAGCAGTTCTTC. Full variable domain (remainder filled in from reference TRBV28 and TRBJ2-1): DVKVTQSSRYLVKRTGEKVFLECVQDMDHENMFWYRQDPGLGLRLIYFSYDVKMKEKGDIPEGYSVSREKKERFSLILESASTNQTSMYLCASPPLAGNLNEQFFGPGTRLTVL.

The chain combines TRBV28 with TRBJ1-2; 8 bases map to TRBD1. The CDR3 runs to 12 residues. V dropped 6 bases and J dropped 6; count of bases not matched to a gene: 3. Germline CDR1 and CDR2: MDHEN and SYDVKM. Here the CDR3 DNA reads TGTGCCAGCAGCTGGACAGGGAATGGCTACACCTTC. Translated: CASSWTGNGYTF.

On this clone itself: The same CDR3 is also encoded by other DNA sequences in this sample. The chain employs TRBV7-6 and TRBJ1-1; the D is unclear. The CDR3 sequence is 13 residues long. Germline-derived CDR1 and CDR2 are SGHVS and FNYEAQ. Deletions cut 1 base from V and 3 bases from J, with 6 bases between. The CDR3 spells CASSLEEYTEAFF. In DNA form, the CDR3 reads TGTGCCAGCAGCTTAGAGGAGTACACTGAAGCTTTCTTT.

The chain uses TRBV7-2 and TRBJ2-1, with 11 nucleotides matching TRBD2. This CDR3 comprises 17 residues. After removal of 1 base from V and 7 bases from J, the junction contained 9 bases not matched to a gene. Germline CDR1 reads SGHTA; CDR2 reads FQGNSA. CDR3 protein: CASSLVVSLAGGNEQFF. The CDR3 nucleotides are TGTGCCAGCAGCTTAGTCGTCTCCCTAGCGGGGGGAAATGAGCAGTTCTTC.

V is TRBV29-1 and J is TRBJ2-7; the match to TRBD2 covers 11 bases. The V gene end was trimmed by 4 bases and the J gene end by 6 bases; junction bases not matched to a gene: 8. The CDR3 has 14 amino acids. Germline CDR1 is SQVTM and CDR2 is ANQGSEA. The CDR3 DNA follows: TGCAGCGTTGGTTCACTAGCGGGGGTTGGCGAGCAGTACTTC. Translated, it gives CSVGSLAGVGEQYF.

Points on this clone: Additional DNA sequences in this sample encode the identical CDR3. The rearrangement joins TRBV5-1 to TRBJ1-1; weak D call: TRBD1 (5 bases). The germline V gene has CDR1 SGHRS and CDR2 YFSETQ. V gave up 4 bases and J gave up 0 bases, with 10 bases separating them. There are 14 residues in the CDR3. DNA for the CDR3: TGCGCCAGCAGCCTTACAGGACTGAACACTGAAGCTTTCTTT. Residues: CASSLTGLNTEAFF.

This sequence joins TRBV6-1 and TRBJ2-7, with 8 bases matching TRBD2. V was clipped by 6 bases and J by 4 bases; unmatched bases: 11. The germline V gene encodes CDR1 MNHNS and CDR2 SASEGT. This CDR3 spans 15 amino acids. The chain's CDR3 is CASSVTSEGSYEQYF. The CDR3 coding sequence is TGTGCCAGCAGCGTGACTAGCGAGGGGTCTTACGAGCAGTACTTC.

V is TRBV28 and J is TRBJ1-1; no reliable D call. Trimming pared 2 bases from V and 10 bases from J, leaving 14 bases between. Germline-derived CDR1 and CDR2 are MDHEN and SYDVKM. The CDR3 runs to 13 residues. CDR3 region: CASSLPGGPLAFF. CDR3 coding DNA: TGTGCCAGCAGTTTACCTGGAGGGCCCTTAGCTTTCTTT.

This sequence joins TRBV6-5 and TRBJ1-4; 7 bases line up with TRBD1. Germline V lookup: CDR1 MNHEY, CDR2 SVGAGI. This CDR3 contains 15 residues. V lost 3 bases to trimming and J lost 0 bases; unmatched junction nucleotides: 1. The CDR3 sequence: CASSYTGATNEKLFF. The CDR3 coding sequence is TGTGCCAGCAGTTATACAGGGGCAACTAATGAAAAACTGTTTTTT.

The chain has TRBV19 and TRBJ1-1, with TRBD1 matching over 7 bases. The CDR3 has 13 amino acids. Germline V gene data show CDR1 as LNHDA and CDR2 as SQIVND (reference sequence). The junction had 5 bases not matched to a gene; V was cut back by 3 bases and J by 7 bases. The chain's CDR3 is CASSMAGGGEAFF. In DNA form, the CDR3 reads TGTGCCAGTAGTATGGCAGGGGGAGGTGAAGCTTTCTTT.

The rearrangement links TRBV19 to TRBJ1-5; perhaps TRBD1 as D (5 bases). The CDR3 is made up of 16 amino acids. Trimming cost V 7 bases and J 2 bases, with 18 bases left between them. The germline CDR1 and CDR2 sequences are LNHDA and SQIVND (reference sequence). The CDR3 DNA is TGTGCCAGTACCGGATGGGGGGGAGAGGGCAATCAGCCCCAGCATTTT. Translating it yields CASTGWGGEGNQPQHF.

V is TRBV18 and J is TRBJ2-1; TRBD2 is a possible D gene (6 bases). The CDR3 has 15 amino acids. Germline V lookup: CDR1 KGHSH, CDR2 LQKENI. V lost 3 bases and J 4 bases, leaving 13 bases between the germline ends. CDR3 protein: CASSPREESYNEQFF. The CDR3 nucleotides are TGTGCCAGCTCACCGAGGGAGGAAAGTTACAATGAGCAGTTCTTC.

The genes are TRBV5-8 and TRBJ1-6; TRBD1 agrees at 8 bases. CDR3 length: 14 amino acids. Germline-derived CDR1 and CDR2 are SGHTS and YDEGEE. V dropped 4 bases and J dropped 9; count of bases not matched to a gene: 6. In nucleotides, the CDR3 is TGTGCCAGCAGCCACGGACAGGGTGGTTCACCCCTCCACTTT. This translates into CASSHGQGGSPLHF.

The chain uses TRBV5-4 and TRBJ2-7; 7 bases are a match to TRBD2. The V and J ends lost 0 bases and 5 bases, in that order; junction bases with no gene match: 5. The CDR3 has 14 amino acids. Germline CDR1 reads SGHNT; CDR2 reads YYREEE (reference sequence). DNA of the CDR3: TGTGCCAGCAGCTTGGGTCGGGCGGGGGACGAGCAGTACTTC. It specifies CASSLGRAGDEQYF.

The chain is built from TRBV13 and TRBJ2-3; D is unclear. CDR1 and CDR2 from the germline V gene are PRHDT and FYEKMQ (reference sequence). V was pared by 3 bases and J by 6 bases, with 7 bases between. This CDR3 comprises 12 residues. The DNA for the CDR3 is TGTGCCAGCAGCTTGGCCGCTGATACGCAGTATTTT. Its protein is CASSLAADTQYF.

The V gene is TRBV6-1, the J gene TRBJ2-7, with 9 positions matching TRBD2. Germline values: CDR1 MNHNS, CDR2 SASEGT. Trimming took 2 bases from V and 12 from J; bases not matched to a gene: 11. The CDR3 length is 14 residues. CDR3 in amino acids: CASSESASGDRLYF. The CDR3 bases are TGTGCCAGCAGTGAAAGTGCTAGCGGGGATCGGCTGTACTTC.

This chain connects TRBV6-5 to TRBJ1-5; the D gene is possibly TRBD1 (6 bases). V lost 6 bases and J 7 bases, leaving 13 bases between the germline ends. CDR3 size: 13 residues. CDR1 MNHEY and CDR2 SVGAGI come from the germline V gene. CDR3: CASRKTGHQPQHF. The CDR3 bases are TGTGCCAGCAGGAAAACAGGGCACCAGCCCCAGCATTTT.